These T cell receptor beta chains were read from a single sample in a study of cytomegalovirus exposure and HLA in healthy donors. TCRdb keeps only in-frame clones here, not all; method: immunoSEQ multiplex PCR. The top ten hold about 0.23% of the sample, which has hundreds of thousands of clones, under 80% seen once. Input material: PBMCs. These receptors were obtained from a girl aged 2 to 10 in good health and CMV-seronegative. CDR3s include the opening cysteine and the closing phenylalanine or tryptophan. A D gene is named only where the DNA matches it firmly. The size of a clone is reported for some rows only, either as once, few or many, or as a class for expanded clones.

size	V	D	J	DNA	CDR3
-	TRBV6-1	-	TRBJ2-7	TGTGCCAGCAGTGAAGCCTGGGGGGCGGGAGCCAACTACGAGCAGTACTTC	CASSEAWGAGANYEQYF
few	TRBV28	-	TRBJ2-7	TGTGCCAGCAGTTCCCGGGATACCACCTACGAGCAGTACTTC	CASSSRDTTYEQYF
-	TRBV19	-	TRBJ1-2	TGTGCCAGTAGTTTTTCCTCCTCGCGGGGCTACACCTTC	CASSFSSSRGYTF
-	TRBV28	-	TRBJ1-2	TGTGCCAGCAGTTTGGAGCGGATTAAGGGTTACACCTTC	CASSLERIKGYTF
once	TRBV2	-	TRBJ1-6	TGTGCCAGCAGTGAAGGGGCTTATCAAGGTTCACCCCTCCACTTT	CASSEGAYQGSPLHF
-	TRBV5-6	-	TRBJ1-2	TGTGCCAGCAGCTTGGTTAGGGAGTATAACTATGGCTACACCTTC	CASSLVREYNYGYTF
-	TRBV30	-	TRBJ2-1	TGTGCATCGGGCGGGCTAGGCCGTATCGAGGAGCAGTTCTTC	CASGGLGRIEEQFF
-	TRBV6-1	-	TRBJ1-2	TGTGCCAGCAGTGAAGGAAACCGAGCTAGAGAGGGCTACACCTTC	CASSEGNRAREGYTF
-	TRBV18	-	TRBJ1-1	TGTGCCAGCTCACCTCTTCTGGCGAGGGACACTGAAGCTTTCTTT	CASSPLLARDTEAFF
-	TRBV5-6	TRBD1	TRBJ1-2	TGTGCCAGCAGCTTGGACAGGGGCTCCTATGGCTACACCTTC	CASSLDRGSYGYTF
-	TRBV27	TRBD1	TRBJ1-1	TGTGCCAGCAGTCCTTTTCGACAGGGGGGGAACACTGAAGCTTTCTTT	CASSPFRQGGNTEAFF
few	TRBV21-1	-	TRBJ1-1	TGTGCCAGCAGCAAAGCCGAGCCCCGGGAGCCCAGTAGATGGGCTTTCTTT	CASSKAEPREPSRWAFF
-	TRBV18	-	TRBJ2-2	TGTGCCAGCTCACCGCTCCGGCAGGGGAACACCGGGGAGCTGTTTTTT	CASSPLRQGNTGELFF
-	TRBV10-3	-	TRBJ2-2	TGTGCCATCAGTCGCACCGGGGAGCTGTTTTTT	CAISRTGELFF
-	TRBV6-5	TRBD2	TRBJ2-3	TGTGCCAGCAGCCAGACTAGCGGGAGTGCAGATACGCAGTATTTT	CASSQTSGSADTQYF
once	TRBV2	-	TRBJ1-4	TGTGCCAGCAGCATTCAGGGAGGCTTTACTGAAAAACTGTTTTTT	CASSIQGGFTEKLFF
-	TRBV7-9	TRBD1	TRBJ1-2	TGTGCCAGCAGCACCCTGCCGGACAGGGAGAGTGGCTACACCTTC	CASSTLPDRESGYTF
-	TRBV7-6	-	TRBJ2-7	TGTGCCAGCAGCCCTGACTTCTACGAGCAGTACTTC	CASSPDFYEQYF
-	TRBV6-1	-	TRBJ1-1	TGTGCCAGCAGTGCAGGGGCGCGCCAGGACGGTGAAGCTTTCTTT	CASSAGARQDGEAFF
-	TRBV7-3	-	TRBJ1-1	TGTGCCGGCAGCTTAACTTGGACAATGAACACTGAAGCTTTCTTT	CAGSLTWTMNTEAFF
-	TRBV7-9	TRBD2	TRBJ2-3	TGTGCCAGCAGCCGCGGGACTAGCGGGGCTAGCACAGATACGCAGTATTTT	CASSRGTSGASTDTQYF
-	TRBV5-1	TRBD2	TRBJ2-1	TGCGCCAGCAGCTATCTTAAGCGGGAGGGCCTCTACAATGAGCAGTTCTTC	CASSYLKREGLYNEQFF
-	TRBV6-6	-	TRBJ2-7	TGTGCCAGCAGTCCTAAGGAGGGGCTGTCCTACGAGCAGTACTTC	CASSPKEGLSYEQYF
-	TRBV11-2	-	TRBJ2-1	TGTGCCAGCAGATCGCAGGGGTATAGAAATGAGCAGTTCTTC	CASRSQGYRNEQFF
-	TRBV5-1	-	TRBJ2-3	TGCGCCAGCAGCTTGGCGGCTAGCCGCTCCACAGATACGCAGTATTTT	CASSLAASRSTDTQYF
-	TRBV7-9	-	TRBJ2-3	TGTGCCAGCAGCTTAGGAGGGCGGACAGATACGCAGTATTTT	CASSLGGRTDTQYF
-	TRBV4-1	TRBD1	TRBJ1-3	TGCGCCAGCAGCCCGGGCCCGGGACAGGAAATCTCTGGAAACACCATATATTTT	CASSPGPGQEISGNTIYF
-	TRBV5-1	TRBD1	TRBJ2-7	TGCGCCAGCAGCGTTACAGGGGGCGAGATCTACGAGCAGTACTTC	CASSVTGGEIYEQYF
-	TRBV7-8	-	TRBJ2-7	TGTGCCAGCAGCCAGGAGCAGGGAGGATGGTACGAGCAGTACTTC	CASSQEQGGWYEQYF
few	TRBV7-9	-	TRBJ2-2	TGTGCCAGCAGCTACCCTTTTAAACAGACGAACGACGGGGAGCTGTTTTTT	CASSYPFKQTNDGELFF
-	TRBV6-1	TRBD1	TRBJ2-7	TGTGCCAGCCGATCCCTGACAGGGTCCGAGCAGTACTTC	CASRSLTGSEQYF
-	TRBV18	-	TRBJ1-4	TGTGCCAGCTCACCACCGGCTAGTCAGTTGCATGAAAAACTGTTTTTT	CASSPPASQLHEKLFF
-	TRBV5-8	TRBD1	TRBJ2-5	TGTGCCAGCAGCTGGGGGACAGACCAAGAGACCCAGTACTTC	CASSWGTDQETQYF
few	TRBV6-1	TRBD1	TRBJ1-6	TGTGCCAGCAGTGAAAGGCGAGTGGGGACAGGCCTGGGGGCCCTCCACTTT	CASSERRVGTGLGALHF
-	TRBV6-5	-	TRBJ1-4	TGTGCCAGCAGTAGACCAGGGTTGAATGAAAAACTGTTTTTT	CASSRPGLNEKLFF
-	TRBV9	TRBD2	TRBJ2-2	TGTGCCAGCACTAGCGGGCGGGGGGGGCCCCGGGAGCTGTTTTTT	CASTSGRGGPRELFF
-	TRBV7-9	TRBD1	TRBJ2-3	TGTGCCAGCAGCTTAGAGGGCTGGGGCCAGGGGGCAGATACGCAGTATTTT	CASSLEGWGQGADTQYF
once	TRBV28	TRBD1	TRBJ2-7	TGTGCCAGCAGAACACAGGGGGTGGTTACCTACGAGCAGTACTTC	CASRTQGVVTYEQYF
-	TRBV6-6	TRBD1	TRBJ1-1	TGTGCCAGCTGCCGGACAGGGGACTACACTGAAGCTTTCTTT	CASCRTGDYTEAFF
-	TRBV5-4	-	TRBJ2-1	TGTGCCAGCAGCAAACAGCAACTAGTTGCTGAGCAGTTCTTC	CASSKQQLVAEQFF
-	TRBV13	-	TRBJ1-1	TGTGCCAGCAGCCCGATAAGAGGGTCTGAAGCTTTCTTT	CASSPIRGSEAFF
-	TRBV7-9	TRBD1	TRBJ2-3	TGTGCCAGCAGCCAACAGGGGGTTAGCACAGATACGCAGTATTTT	CASSQQGVSTDTQYF
-	TRBV2	-	TRBJ1-3	TGTGCCAGCAGTGAATTCACAGACCCTTCTGGAAACACCATATATTTT	CASSEFTDPSGNTIYF
-	TRBV30	-	TRBJ1-1	TGTGCCTGGAATTTGGTAGGGGCGCGTACTGAAGCTTTCTTT	CAWNLVGARTEAFF
-	TRBV5-4	-	TRBJ2-5	TGTGCCAGCAGCTTGGAAGGGGAAGAGACCCAGTACTTC	CASSLEGEETQYF
-	TRBV18	-	TRBJ2-6	TGTGCCAGCTCAGAACGGGTGCAAGCTGGGGCCAACGTCCTGACTTTC	CASSERVQAGANVLTF
-	TRBV11-1	-	TRBJ1-1	TGTGCCAGCACCAACAGGGCGGGGAACACTGAAGCTTTCTTT	CASTNRAGNTEAFF
-	TRBV5-4	TRBD2	TRBJ2-1	TGTGCCAGCAGTAGCGGGGACTACAATGAGCAGTTCTTC	CASSSGDYNEQFF
-	TRBV29-1	-	TRBJ1-1	TGCAGCGTTGAAAGGAGGATACAGAACACTGAAGCTTTCTTT	CSVERRIQNTEAFF
-	TRBV7-3	TRBD2	TRBJ2-1	TGTGCCAGCAGCCCAAACCCCCCAGCGGGGGGGCGTAATGAGCAGTTCTTC	CASSPNPPAGGRNEQFF
-	TRBV9	-	TRBJ1-1	TGTGCCAGCAGCGTAGAGGAGGGAAGAACTGAAGCTTTCTTT	CASSVEEGRTEAFF
-	TRBV29-1	TRBD2	TRBJ2-3	TGCAGCGTTGGGGGACTTAGCGGGGGAGGGAGCACAGATACGCAGTATTTT	CSVGGLSGGGSTDTQYF
-	TRBV27	-	TRBJ2-5	TGTGCCAGCAGTCCCTCGGGACTCCCACCCGAGTACTTC	CASSPSGLPPEYF
-	TRBV7-6	TRBD1	TRBJ2-1	TGTGCCAGCAGCCAACAGGGGGTATTCGATGAGCAGTTCTTC	CASSQQGVFDEQFF
-	TRBV11-2	-	TRBJ2-2	TGTGCCAGCAGCCGCGTGGCGGGATCGAACACCGGGGAGCTGTTTTTT	CASSRVAGSNTGELFF
few	TRBV12-5	TRBD1	TRBJ2-7	TGTGCTAGTGGTCCCCCCGGCAGGGGGCTCGACGAGCAGTACTTC	CASGPPGRGLDEQYF
few	TRBV10-2	TRBD2	TRBJ2-7	TGCGCCAGCAGTGAGTTAGCGGGGGGAACTTTCGAGCAGTACTTC	CASSELAGGTFEQYF